The 30 T cell receptor beta chains presented below share a single source sample, sequenced in a study of OX40 agonist ivuxolimab in advanced cancers. Assay: immunoSEQ multiplex PCR; the TCRdb copy retains only in-frame clones and omits some. The sample has about 93,000 clones; 92% are singletons. This sample comprised CD4+ or CD8+ T cells sorted from blood, obtained in a trial of the OX40 agonist ivuxolimab. The receptors stem from an adult with an advanced solid tumor such as melanoma, head and neck, liver or kidney cancer.

V usage is TRBV5-1 and J usage is TRBJ2-2; D is possibly TRBD2 (5 bases). Germline CDR1 reads SGHRS; CDR2 reads YFSETQ. V dropped 5 bases and J dropped 1 base, with 9 bases sitting between them. The CDR3 extends over 14 amino acids. DNA of the CDR3: TGCGCCAGCAGTAAGGGAGTGAACACCGGGGAGCTGTTTTTT. This gives the protein CASSKGVNTGELFF.

This rearrangement joins TRBV20-1 to TRBJ1-6; D unresolved. Per germline, CDR1 DFQATT and CDR2 SNEGSKA (reference sequence). V was shortened by 6 bases and J by 10 bases, with 10 bases between the two germline ends. The CDR3 totals 11 residues. CDR3 amino acids: CSARKDSPLHF. CDR3 nucleotides: TGCAGTGCAAGGAAGGACTCACCCCTCCACTTT.

The chain carries TRBV9 and TRBJ2-1; D is uncertain. The CDR3 is made up of 14 amino acids. Germline V CDR1 and CDR2: SGDLS, YYNGEE. V was clipped by 0 bases and J by 5 bases, with 9 bases between them. The CDR3 DNA sequence: TGTGCCAGCAGCGTAGCATTACGGGACAATGAGCAGTTCTTC. Protein sequence: CASSVALRDNEQFF.

The chain recombines TRBV5-4 with TRBJ1-5, with D perhaps TRBD1 (6 bases). Germline V gene sequence: CDR1 SGHNT, CDR2 YYREEE (reference sequence). Trimming removed 4 bases at V and 5 bases at J, with 16 bases between. The CDR3 is 15 residues long. The CDR3 here is CASSPGQGSDQPQHF. The CDR3, as DNA: TGTGCCAGCAGCCCCGGGCAGGGGTCGGATCAGCCCCAGCATTTT.

The V gene is TRBV6-6, the J gene TRBJ2-3; D is ambiguous. The V gene's germline CDR1 is MNHNY and CDR2 SVGAGI (reference sequence). This CDR3 spans 13 amino acids. The V gene lost 0 bases and the J gene lost 3 bases, with 4 bases spanning the gap. This CDR3 is CASSYSWTDTQYF. DNA of the CDR3: TGTGCCAGCAGTTACTCATGGACAGATACGCAGTATTTT.

The chain couples TRBV2 to TRBJ2-3; D call uncertain. The CDR3 has 17 amino acids. The V end was cut by 7 bases, the J end by 1 base, with 21 bases between. The germline CDR1 and CDR2 sequences are SNHLY and FYNNEI. The CDR3, as DNA: TGTGCCAGCACAGAAACCCGCGTGGGGTCCCGCACAGATACGCAGTATTTT. Translating it yields CASTETRVGSRTDTQYF.

The J gene is TRBJ2-3, the V gene TRBV21-1; TRBD1 was called by the table and not checked on the DNA. TRBV21-1 is termed a pseudogene. The CDR3 loop spans 15 amino acids. CDR3 nucleotide sequence: TGTGCCAGCAGCAACGAACAGGGCCCCACAGATACGCAGTATTTT. It specifies CASSNEQGPTDTQYF.

Comments on this clone: The sample contains more than one DNA sequence encoding this CDR3. CDR3 sequence (DNA): TGTGCCAGCAGCCAAGGACTAGCGGTACAAGAGACCCAGTACTTC. Amino acid sequence: CASSQGLAVQETQYF. The gene calls are TRBV14 and TRBJ2-5, with TRBD2 identical over 9 bases. The CDR3 covers 15 residues. Germline CDR1 and CDR2: SGHDN and FVKESK. V gave up 1 base and J gave up 2 bases; unmatched junction bases: 2. Looking up the rest from reference TRBV14 and TRBJ2-5 gives the full variable domain: EAGVTQFPSHSVIEKGQTVTLRCDPISGHDNLYWYRRVMGKEIKFLLHFVKESKQDESGMPNNRFLAERTGGTYSTLKVQPAELEDSGVYFCASSQGLAVQETQYFGPGTRLLVL.

The chain carries TRBV7-9 and TRBJ2-3; 8 bases line up with TRBD2. The CDR3 loop spans 12 amino acids. V lost 5 bases to trimming and J lost 9 bases; unmatched junction nucleotides: 4. From germline, CDR1 is SEHNR and CDR2 FQNEAQ (reference sequence). CDR3 sequence reads: CASSPGLDTQYF. DNA for the CDR3: TGTGCCAGCAGCCCGGGACTAGACACGCAGTATTTT.

This chain connects TRBV6-1 to TRBJ2-7; D unresolved. The CDR3 is 12 residues long. Germline CDR1 is MNHNS and CDR2 is SASEGT. Trimming left V 2 bases short and J 4 bases short, with 6 bases between. The CDR3 DNA follows: TGTGCCAGCAGTGAAACCGGGTACGAGCAGTACTTC. It encodes CASSETGYEQYF.

DNA of the CDR3: TGTGCCACCAGCCCTCCGGGACTAGCGGGTGGGCGGCAGTACTTC. This translates into CATSPPGLAGGRQYF. The chain carries TRBV15 and TRBJ2-7, with 12 positions matching TRBD2. Trimming took 5 bases from V and 9 from J; bases not matched to a gene: 11. The CDR3 loop spans 15 amino acids. Germline CDR1 and CDR2: LNHNV and YYDKDF (reference sequence).

This clone has just one count. The chain joins TRBV14 to TRBJ2-4; D is ambiguous. In germline, CDR1 is SGHDN, CDR2 FVKESK. The ends were cut back, 1 base at V and 0 bases at J, with 10 bases in the middle. This CDR3 is built from 16 residues. In nucleotides, the CDR3 is TGTGCCAGCAGCCAAGGAAGGGCACTAGCCAAAAACATTCAGTACTTC. As protein: CASSQGRALAKNIQYF.

The genes are TRBV4-1 and TRBJ2-1, with D unclear. The V gene lost 5 bases and the J gene lost 0 bases, with 8 bases spanning the gap. This CDR3 has 14 residues. CDR1 MGHRA and CDR2 YSYEKL come from the germline V gene. The CDR3 DNA is TGCGCCAGCAGCGACGTTCCCTCCTACAATGAGCAGTTCTTC. Translating gives CASSDVPSYNEQFF.

The gene calls are TRBV5-1 and TRBJ2-5; possible D gene TRBD1, 5 bases. The germline gives CDR1 SGHRS, CDR2 YFSETQ. Trimming left V 5 bases short and J 5 bases short, with 10 bases between. CDR3 length equals 12 residues. CDR3 sequence: CASSRAGETQYF. The DNA of the CDR3 is TGCGCCAGCAGTAGGGCAGGGGAGACCCAGTACTTC.

The J gene is TRBJ1-1, the V gene TRBV6-1; TRBD1 matches 8 bases. CDR1 is MNHNS, CDR2 SASEGT, per germline. The CDR3 length is 13 residues. V lost 6 bases, J lost 4 bases, and 4 bases stayed unmatched. CDR3 DNA: TGTGCCAGCAGCCGAACAGGGGGCACTGAAGCTTTCTTT. It specifies CASSRTGGTEAFF.

V is TRBV20-1 and J is TRBJ2-1; D ambiguous. The ends were cut back, 3 bases at V and 4 bases at J, with 4 bases in the middle. The CDR3 contains 11 residues. Per germline, CDR1 DFQATT and CDR2 SNEGSKA (reference sequence). CDR3 in DNA: TGCAGTGCTAGTCTTTACAATGAGCAGTTCTTC. Protein sequence: CSASLYNEQFF.

Here the CDR3 DNA reads TGTGCCAGCAGCCCTACTAGCGGGAGCCCCCGGGAGCAGTACTTC. Its translation is CASSPTSGSPREQYF. The chain has TRBV11-2 and TRBJ2-7; 11 bases agree with TRBD2. Germline-derived CDR1 and CDR2 are SGHAT and FQNNGV. The CDR3 has 15 amino acids. The trim removed 5 bases at V and 7 bases at J, leaving 10 bases unmatched.

J is TRBJ1-1 and V is TRBV2; D is perhaps TRBD1 (5 bases). The CDR3 length is 13 residues. Trimming cost V 7 bases and J 1 base, with 10 bases left between them. The germline CDR1 and CDR2 sequences are SNHLY and FYNNEI. As DNA, the CDR3 is TGTGCCAGCATGGTGGACACGAACACTGAAGCTTTCTTT. Translated: CASMVDTNTEAFF.

This chain links TRBV6-1 with TRBJ2-7; possibly TRBD1 for D (5 bases). CDR1 and CDR2 from the germline V gene are MNHNS and SASEGT. The V and J ends lost 10 bases and 10 bases respectively, with 23 bases between them. This CDR3 contains 13 residues. CDR3 nucleotide sequence: TGTGCCACCCTGCGGCCACAGGTCCCCTCCCAGTACTTC. It codes for CATLRPQVPSQYF.

The V call is TRBV6-5, the J call TRBJ2-7, with TRBD2 matching 7 bases. J was trimmed by 2 bases and V by 4 bases; bases with no gene match: 11. This CDR3 contains 16 residues. The germline V gene has CDR1 MNHEY and CDR2 SVGAGI. Here the CDR3 DNA reads TGTGCCAGCAGTTGGCTTACGGGGGGTAATGCCTACGAGCAGTACTTC. The encoded protein is CASSWLTGGNAYEQYF.

The V call is TRBV6-5, the J call TRBJ2-7; D is unclear. This CDR3 has 15 amino acids. CDR1 MNHEY and CDR2 SVGAGI come from the germline V gene. Trimming cost V 1 base and J 6 bases, with 16 bases left between them. The chain's CDR3 is CASSYWGSSKGEQYF. The CDR3, as DNA: TGTGCCAGCAGTTACTGGGGTAGCAGTAAGGGCGAGCAGTACTTC.

The genes are TRBV5-1 and TRBJ2-3; weak D call: TRBD1 (5 bases). Trimming shortened V by 6 bases and J by 1 base, and 15 bases separated the two germline ends. The CDR3 extends over 15 amino acids. CDR1 is SGHRS and CDR2 is YFSETQ in the germline V gene. The CDR3 bases are TGCGCCAGCAACCTTCAGGGTACGGGCACAGATACGCAGTATTTT. Translating gives CASNLQGTGTDTQYF.

The chain links TRBV6-1 to TRBJ2-1; D remains ambiguous. Looked up from germline, CDR1 is MNHNS and CDR2 is SASEGT. The CDR3 runs to 12 residues. Between the trimmed V and J ends, which lost 6 bases and 4 bases, there was a span of 7 bases. The CDR3 DNA follows: TGTGCCAGCAGCGACGGTTACAATGAGCAGTTCTTC. As protein: CASSDGYNEQFF.

This chain uses TRBV7-9 with TRBJ2-3, with a weak D call TRBD2 (7 bases). The CDR3 has 15 amino acids. CDR1 and CDR2 (germline): SEHNR, FQNEAQ (reference sequence). The V end lost 8 bases, the J end lost 0 bases, and 15 bases lay between the germline ends. The CDR3 DNA sequence: TGTGCCAGCCGACGGGGGGCGACCAGCACAGATACGCAGTATTTT. Protein: CASRRGATSTDTQYF.

The chain couples TRBV10-1 to TRBJ2-7, with 8 nucleotides matching TRBD1. The CDR3 covers 12 residues. With V trimmed by 6 bases and J by 6 bases, 4 bases remained unmatched. From germline, CDR1 is WNHNN and CDR2 SYGVQD (reference sequence). CDR3 protein: CASSRDRGEQYF. The CDR3 region has the DNA TGCGCCAGCAGCCGTGACAGGGGCGAGCAGTACTTC.

This clone showed up just a few times. V usage is TRBV5-1 and J usage is TRBJ1-6; tentatively, D is TRBD1 (6 bases). Trimming left V 4 bases short and J 3 bases short, with 11 bases between. The germline V gene has CDR1 SGHRS and CDR2 YFSETQ. The CDR3 spans 15 residues. CDR3 loop: CASSMDSFYNSPLHF. CDR3 sequence (DNA): TGCGCCAGCAGCATGGACAGTTTCTATAATTCACCCCTCCACTTT.

The chain recombines TRBV30 with TRBJ2-1, with 7 bases lining up with TRBD1. The V and J ends lost 2 bases and 6 bases, in that order; junction bases with no gene match: 4. The CDR3 has 13 amino acids. CDR1 GTSNPN and CDR2 SVGIG come from the germline V gene (reference sequence). The CDR3 nucleotides read TGTGCCTGGAGTAGGCAGGGGGTCAATGAGCAGTTCTTC. Amino acid sequence: CAWSRQGVNEQFF.

The J gene is TRBJ2-2, the V gene TRBV6-5; D is unclear. The germline CDR1 and CDR2 sequences are MNHEY and SVGAGI. The germline V and J ends were trimmed by 6 bases and 5 bases, with 13 bases remaining between them. CDR3 length: 14 amino acids. The CDR3 region is CASRTPGLTGELFF. Written as DNA, the CDR3 is TGTGCCAGCAGAACTCCGGGCCTGACCGGGGAGCTGTTTTTT.

V is TRBV7-2 and J is TRBJ2-4, with 10 bases fitting TRBD2. Trimming at V came to 5 bases and at J to 5 bases, leaving 9 bases not matched to a gene. There are 16 residues in the CDR3. Germline loops: CDR1 SGHTA, CDR2 FQGNSA. CDR3 nucleotide sequence: TGTGCCAGCAGCCTTCAAGCGGGGGGGCGTGAAAACATTCAGTACTTC. Its protein is CASSLQAGGRENIQYF.

The rearrangement uses TRBV7-8 and TRBJ2-7, with TRBD1 matching 8 bases. This CDR3 spans 15 amino acids. V lost 7 bases to trimming and J lost 2 bases; unmatched junction nucleotides: 10. Per germline, CDR1 SGHVS and CDR2 FQNEAQ. DNA for the CDR3: TGTGCCAGCACCCTAGCTCGACAGGGGCCCTACGAGCAGTACTTC. Translated: CASTLARQGPYEQYF.